These 6 T cell receptor beta chains share one sample of origin, sequenced in a study of shared T cell receptors in the human thymus. The data were produced by immunoSEQ multiplex PCR, yet TCRdb's version contains in-frame clones alone and is incomplete. The table includes hundreds of thousands of clones, approximately 78% detected once. These data are also associated with another study on human thymus T cells.

Sequencing was done on a sample of thymocytes. The receptor set was obtained from a boy younger than two with a congenital heart defect.

This clone has only one observation. This chain uses TRBV6-1 with TRBJ2-2, with TRBD2 matching 14 bases. The CDR3 consists of 19 residues. The J segment lost 3 bases and the V segment lost 3 bases, leaving 9 bases of the junction unmatched. From germline, CDR1 is MNHNS and CDR2 SASEGT. DNA for the CDR3: TGTGCCAGCAGTGACCCCGGGACTAGCGGGAGTGCGGACACCGGGGAGCTGTTTTTT. Its translation is CASSDPGTSGSADTGELFF.

The rearrangement links TRBV5-6 to TRBJ2-7; weak D call: TRBD1 (6 bases). CDR1 and CDR2 from the germline V gene are SGHDT and YYEEEE. V was clipped by 0 bases and J by 6 bases, with 16 bases between them. The CDR3 consists of 15 residues. The CDR3, as DNA: TGTGCCAGCAGCTTGGCGCGGCAAGGGGGACGCGAGCAGTACTTC. This gives the protein CASSLARQGGREQYF.

The chain is built from TRBV5-4 and TRBJ2-5, with TRBD2 matching 14 bases. CDR3 size: 16 residues. Germline CDR1 and CDR2: SGHNT and YYREEE (reference sequence). Trimming removed 4 bases from V and 5 bases from J; junction bases left unmatched: 7. For the CDR3, the DNA is TGTGCCAGCAGCCAAGGGACTAGCGGGAGTGGGGAGACCCAGTACTTC. Translating it yields CASSQGTSGSGETQYF.

The chain carries TRBV4-1 and TRBJ2-5; 7 bases are shared with TRBD2. With the DNA end fitting TRBJ2-7 better, the J assignment may be wrong. There are 19 residues in the CDR3. CDR1 MGHRA and CDR2 YSYEKL come from the germline V gene. For the CDR3, the DNA is TGCGCCAGCAGCCAAGTGAATAAATATAATAGCGGGTGCTCCTACGAGCAGTACTTC. It yields the protein CASSQVNKYNSGCSYEQYF.

The chain employs TRBV7-2 and TRBJ2-7, with 7 positions matching TRBD2. Germline CDR1 reads SGHTA; CDR2 reads FQGNSA. Unmatched junction bases numbered 4, after V lost 2 bases and J lost 0 bases. CDR3 length: 15 residues. CDR3 DNA sequence: TGTGCCAGCAGCTTACCCGGGGGGAGCTCCTACGAGCAGTACTTC. Residues: CASSLPGGSSYEQYF. The full variable domain, rest sourced from reference TRBV7-2 and TRBJ2-7, is GAGVSQSPSNKVTEKGKDVELRCDPISGHTALYWYRQSLGQGLEFLIYFQGNSAPDKSGLPSDRFSAERTGGSVSTLTIQRTQQEDSAVYLCASSLPGGSSYEQYFGPGTRLTVT.

The rearrangement uses TRBV5-8 and TRBJ2-5, with TRBD1 matching 7 bases. The CDR3 has 15 residues. The trim removed 4 bases at V and 1 base at J, leaving 7 bases unmatched. CDR1 is SGHTS and CDR2 is YDEGEE in the germline V gene. The CDR3 region has the DNA TGTGCCAGCAGCCCCCAGAGGGGGCCCCAAGAGACCCAGTACTTC. It specifies CASSPQRGPQETQYF.